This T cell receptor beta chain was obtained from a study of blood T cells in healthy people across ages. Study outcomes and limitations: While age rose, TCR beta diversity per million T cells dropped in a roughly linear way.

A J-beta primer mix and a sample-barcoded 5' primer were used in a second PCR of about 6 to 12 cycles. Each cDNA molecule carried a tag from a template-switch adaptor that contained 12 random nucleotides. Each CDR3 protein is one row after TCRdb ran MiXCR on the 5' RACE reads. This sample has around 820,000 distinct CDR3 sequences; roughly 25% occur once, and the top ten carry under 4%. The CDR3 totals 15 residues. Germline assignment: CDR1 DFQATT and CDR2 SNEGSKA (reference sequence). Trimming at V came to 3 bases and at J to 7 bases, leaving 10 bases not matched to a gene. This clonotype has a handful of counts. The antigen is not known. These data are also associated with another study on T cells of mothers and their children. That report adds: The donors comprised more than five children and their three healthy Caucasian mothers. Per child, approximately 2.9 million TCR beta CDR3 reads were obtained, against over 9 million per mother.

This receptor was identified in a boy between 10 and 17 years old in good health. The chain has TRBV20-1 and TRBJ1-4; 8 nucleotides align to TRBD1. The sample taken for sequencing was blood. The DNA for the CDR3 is TGCAGTGCTAGGGATGACAGGGGCGGAAGTGAAAAACTGTTTTTT. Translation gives CSARDDRGGSEKLFF.